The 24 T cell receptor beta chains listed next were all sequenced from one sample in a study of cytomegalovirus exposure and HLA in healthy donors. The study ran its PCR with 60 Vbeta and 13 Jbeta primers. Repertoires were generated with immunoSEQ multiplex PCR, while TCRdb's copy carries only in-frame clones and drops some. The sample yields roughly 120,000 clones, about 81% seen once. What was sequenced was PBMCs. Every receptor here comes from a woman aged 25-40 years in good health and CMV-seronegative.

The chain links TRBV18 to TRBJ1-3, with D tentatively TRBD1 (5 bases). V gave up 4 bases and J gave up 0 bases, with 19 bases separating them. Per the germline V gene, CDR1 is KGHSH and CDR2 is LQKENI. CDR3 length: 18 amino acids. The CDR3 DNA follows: TGTGCCAGCTCACAAGTCGGGGGAGCCTTGATCTCTGGAAACACCATATATTTT. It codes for CASSQVGGALISGNTIYF.

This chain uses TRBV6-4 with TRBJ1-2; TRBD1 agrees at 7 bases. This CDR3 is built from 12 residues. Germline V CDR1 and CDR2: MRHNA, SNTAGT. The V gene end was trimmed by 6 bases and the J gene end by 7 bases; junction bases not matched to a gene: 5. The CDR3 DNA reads TGTGCCAGCAGAGGCAGGGGGTCTGGCTACACCTTC. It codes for CASRGRGSGYTF.

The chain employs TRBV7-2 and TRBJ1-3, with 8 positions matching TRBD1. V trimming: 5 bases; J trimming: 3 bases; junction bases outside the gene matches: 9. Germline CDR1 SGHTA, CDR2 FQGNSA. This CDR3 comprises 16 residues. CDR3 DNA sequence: TGTGCCAGCAGCCCAGGACAGGGCGATGTTGGAAACACCATATATTTT. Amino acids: CASSPGQGDVGNTIYF.

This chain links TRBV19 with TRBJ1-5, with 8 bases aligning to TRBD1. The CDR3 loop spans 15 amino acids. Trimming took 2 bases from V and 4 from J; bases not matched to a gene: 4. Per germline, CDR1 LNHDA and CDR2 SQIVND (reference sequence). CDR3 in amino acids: CASSIWRTGNQPQHF. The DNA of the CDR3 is TGTGCCAGTAGTATATGGAGGACAGGGAATCAGCCCCAGCATTTT.

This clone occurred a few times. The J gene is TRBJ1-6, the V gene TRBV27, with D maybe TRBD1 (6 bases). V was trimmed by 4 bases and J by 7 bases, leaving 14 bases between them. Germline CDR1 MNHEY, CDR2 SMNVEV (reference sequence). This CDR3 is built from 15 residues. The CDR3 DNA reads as TGTGCCAGCAGTTCCCAGGGGAGCCCCAATTCACCCCTCCACTTT. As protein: CASSSQGSPNSPLHF.

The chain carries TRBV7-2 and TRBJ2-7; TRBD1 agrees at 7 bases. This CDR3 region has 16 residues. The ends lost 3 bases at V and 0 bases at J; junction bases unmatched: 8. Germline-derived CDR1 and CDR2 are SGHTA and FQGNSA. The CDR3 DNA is TGTGCCAGCAGCTTCGTAAAGGGGGCCTACTCCTACGAGCAGTACTTC. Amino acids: CASSFVKGAYSYEQYF.

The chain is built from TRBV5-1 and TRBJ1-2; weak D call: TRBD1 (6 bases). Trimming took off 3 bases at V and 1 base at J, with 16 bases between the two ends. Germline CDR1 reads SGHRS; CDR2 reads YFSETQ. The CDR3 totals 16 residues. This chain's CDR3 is CASSSSRDTGNYGYTF. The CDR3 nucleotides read TGCGCCAGCAGCTCGTCCCGGGACACGGGTAACTATGGCTACACCTTC.

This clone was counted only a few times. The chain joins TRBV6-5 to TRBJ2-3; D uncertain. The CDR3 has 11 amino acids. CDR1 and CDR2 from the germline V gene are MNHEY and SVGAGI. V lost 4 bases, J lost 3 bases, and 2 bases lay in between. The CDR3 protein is CASSSTDTQYF. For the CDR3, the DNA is TGTGCCAGCAGTTCAACAGATACGCAGTATTTT.

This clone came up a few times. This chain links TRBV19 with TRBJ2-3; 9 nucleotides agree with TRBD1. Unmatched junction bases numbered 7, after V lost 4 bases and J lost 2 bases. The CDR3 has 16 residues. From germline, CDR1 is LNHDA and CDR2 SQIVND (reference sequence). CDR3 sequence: CASSNRDRAPTDTQYF. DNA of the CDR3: TGTGCCAGTAGTAACCGGGACAGGGCGCCCACAGATACGCAGTATTTT.

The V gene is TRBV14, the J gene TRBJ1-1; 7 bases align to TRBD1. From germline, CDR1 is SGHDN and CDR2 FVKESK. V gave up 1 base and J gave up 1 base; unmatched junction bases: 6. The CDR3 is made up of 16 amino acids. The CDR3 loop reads CASSQVRDRENTEAFF. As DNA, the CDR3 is TGTGCCAGCAGCCAAGTTCGGGACAGAGAGAACACTGAAGCTTTCTTT.

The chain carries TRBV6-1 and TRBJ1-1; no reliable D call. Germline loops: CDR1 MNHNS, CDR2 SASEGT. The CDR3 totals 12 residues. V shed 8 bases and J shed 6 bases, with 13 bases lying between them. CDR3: CASGSEVAEAFF. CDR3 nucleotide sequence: TGTGCCAGCGGGAGTGAGGTCGCTGAAGCTTTCTTT.

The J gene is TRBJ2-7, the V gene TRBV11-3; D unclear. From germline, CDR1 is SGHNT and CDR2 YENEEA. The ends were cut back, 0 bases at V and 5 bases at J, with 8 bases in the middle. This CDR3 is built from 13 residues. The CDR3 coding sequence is TGTGCCAGCAGCTTAGATCGTGGCAACGAGCAGTACTTC. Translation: CASSLDRGNEQYF.

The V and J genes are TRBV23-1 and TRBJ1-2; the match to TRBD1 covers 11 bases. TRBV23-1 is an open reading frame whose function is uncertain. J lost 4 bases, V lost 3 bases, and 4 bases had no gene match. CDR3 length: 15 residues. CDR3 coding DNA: TGCGCCAGCAGTCATAGGACAGGGGGCATCTATGGCTACACCTTC. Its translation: CASSHRTGGIYGYTF.

The CDR3, as DNA: TGCAGCGTTGAAACCGGGACTAGCGGGGGAGATACGCAGTATTTT. It encodes CSVETGTSGGDTQYF. J is TRBJ2-3 and V is TRBV29-1, with 14 bases that match TRBD2. The length of the CDR3 is 15 residues. The J segment lost 5 bases and the V segment lost 2 bases, leaving 3 bases of the junction unmatched. Germline assignment: CDR1 SQVTM and CDR2 ANQGSEA.

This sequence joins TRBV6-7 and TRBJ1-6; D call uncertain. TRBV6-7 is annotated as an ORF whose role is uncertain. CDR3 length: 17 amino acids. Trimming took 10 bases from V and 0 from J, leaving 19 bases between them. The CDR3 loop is CATGEDSASSYNSPLHF. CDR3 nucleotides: TGTGCCACGGGTGAGGACTCGGCTAGCTCCTATAATTCACCCCTCCACTTT.

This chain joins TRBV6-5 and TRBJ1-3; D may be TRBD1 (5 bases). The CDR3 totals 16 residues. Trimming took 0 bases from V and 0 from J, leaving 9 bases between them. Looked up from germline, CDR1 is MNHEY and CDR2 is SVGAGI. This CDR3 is CASSYSPRGSGNTIYF. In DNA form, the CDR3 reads TGTGCCAGCAGTTACTCCCCAAGGGGCTCTGGAAACACCATATATTTT.

The CDR3 protein is CASTTGWAGEQYF. The CDR3 DNA is TGTGCCAGCACCACGGGATGGGCTGGGGAGCAGTACTTC. The chain employs TRBV7-9 and TRBJ2-5; D may be TRBD2 (5 bases). The CDR3 runs 13 residues. Trimming stripped 7 bases from V and 11 bases from J, with 20 bases between. CDR1 is SEHNR and CDR2 is FQNEAQ in the germline V gene (reference sequence).

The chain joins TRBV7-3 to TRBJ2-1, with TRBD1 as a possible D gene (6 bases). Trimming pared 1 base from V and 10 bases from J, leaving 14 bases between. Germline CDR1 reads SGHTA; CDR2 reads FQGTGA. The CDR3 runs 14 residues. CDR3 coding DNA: TGTGCCAGCAGCTTAATGGGACAAGGGGGAGAGCAGTTCTTC. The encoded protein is CASSLMGQGGEQFF. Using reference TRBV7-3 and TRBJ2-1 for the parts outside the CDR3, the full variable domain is GAGVSQTPSNKVTEKGKYVELRCDPISGHTALYWYRQSLGQGPEFLIYFQGTGAADDSGLPNDRFFAVRPEGSVSTLKIQRTERGDSAVYLCASSLMGQGGEQFFGPGTRLTVL.

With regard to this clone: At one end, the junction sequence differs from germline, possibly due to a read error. The CDR3 spells CASNYPGVGTQYF. Written as DNA, the CDR3 is TGTGCCAGCAATTACCCGGGAGTCGGTACGCAGTATTTT. This chain uses TRBV6-5 with TRBJ2-3; the D gene is possibly TRBD2 (6 bases). Germline V lookup: CDR1 MNHEY, CDR2 SVGAGI. This CDR3 spans 13 amino acids.

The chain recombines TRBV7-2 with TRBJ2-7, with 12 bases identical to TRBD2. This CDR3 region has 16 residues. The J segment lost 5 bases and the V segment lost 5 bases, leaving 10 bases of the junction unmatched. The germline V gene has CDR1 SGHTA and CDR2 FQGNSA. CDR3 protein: CASSPRTSGKTHEQYF. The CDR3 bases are TGTGCCAGCAGCCCACGGACTAGCGGGAAAACCCACGAGCAGTACTTC.

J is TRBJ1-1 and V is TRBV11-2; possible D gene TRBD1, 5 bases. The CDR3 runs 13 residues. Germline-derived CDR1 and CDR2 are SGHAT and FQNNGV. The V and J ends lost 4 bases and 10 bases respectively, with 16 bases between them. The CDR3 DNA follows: TGTGCCAGCAGCTCCACTCTCCAGGGTAGAGCTTTCTTT. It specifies CASSSTLQGRAFF.

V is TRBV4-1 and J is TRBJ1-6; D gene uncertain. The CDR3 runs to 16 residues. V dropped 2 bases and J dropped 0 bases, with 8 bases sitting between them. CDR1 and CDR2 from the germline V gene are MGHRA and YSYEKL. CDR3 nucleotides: TGCGCCAGCAGCCAAAGAGAGAGCTCCTATAATTCACCCCTCCACTTT. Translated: CASSQRESSYNSPLHF.

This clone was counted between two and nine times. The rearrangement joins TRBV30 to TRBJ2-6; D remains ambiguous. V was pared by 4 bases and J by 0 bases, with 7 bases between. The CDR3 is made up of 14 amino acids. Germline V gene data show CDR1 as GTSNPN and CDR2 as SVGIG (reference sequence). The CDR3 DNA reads TGTGCCTGGAAACAGCCCTCTGGGGCCAACGTCCTGACTTTC. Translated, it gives CAWKQPSGANVLTF.

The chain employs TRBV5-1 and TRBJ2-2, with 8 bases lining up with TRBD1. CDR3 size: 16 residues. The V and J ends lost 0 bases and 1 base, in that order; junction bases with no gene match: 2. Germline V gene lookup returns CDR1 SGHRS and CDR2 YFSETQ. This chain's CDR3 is CASSLEGTGNTGELFF. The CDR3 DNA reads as TGCGCCAGCAGCTTGGAAGGGACAGGGAACACCGGGGAGCTGTTTTTT.